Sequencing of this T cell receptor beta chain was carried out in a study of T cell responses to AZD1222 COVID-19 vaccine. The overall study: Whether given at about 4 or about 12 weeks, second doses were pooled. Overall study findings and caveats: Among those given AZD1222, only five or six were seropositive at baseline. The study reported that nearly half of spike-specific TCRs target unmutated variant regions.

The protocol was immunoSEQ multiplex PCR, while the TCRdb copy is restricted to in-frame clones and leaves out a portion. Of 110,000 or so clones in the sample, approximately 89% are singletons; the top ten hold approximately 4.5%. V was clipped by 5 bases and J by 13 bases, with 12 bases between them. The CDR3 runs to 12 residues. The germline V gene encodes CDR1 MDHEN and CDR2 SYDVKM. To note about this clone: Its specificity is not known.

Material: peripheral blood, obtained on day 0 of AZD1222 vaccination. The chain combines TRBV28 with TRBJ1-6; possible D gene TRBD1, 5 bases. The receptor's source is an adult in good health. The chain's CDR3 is CASSTLRGPLHF. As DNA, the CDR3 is TGTGCCAGCAGTACGTTAAGGGGCCCCCTCCACTTT.